This T cell receptor beta chain is drawn from a study of cytomegalovirus exposure and HLA in healthy donors. PCR was performed using 60 Vbeta and 13 Jbeta primers. Data came from immunoSEQ multiplex PCR; TCRdb stores just in-frame clones and leaves some out. The sample includes roughly 110,000 clones, around 73% of them seen just once. The V and J ends lost 2 bases and 0 bases respectively, with 16 bases between them. Per germline, CDR1 MNHNS and CDR2 SASEGT. The CDR3 spans 17 residues. Specimen: PBMCs. The V gene is TRBV6-1, the J gene TRBJ1-1; a possible D gene is TRBD1 (5 bases). The source of this sequence is a man younger than 40 in good health and CMV-seronegative. In DNA form, the CDR3 reads TGTGCCAGCAGTGAACGCCGCACCGGGGGGATGAACACTGAAGCTTTCTTT. Encoded protein: CASSERRTGGMNTEAFF.